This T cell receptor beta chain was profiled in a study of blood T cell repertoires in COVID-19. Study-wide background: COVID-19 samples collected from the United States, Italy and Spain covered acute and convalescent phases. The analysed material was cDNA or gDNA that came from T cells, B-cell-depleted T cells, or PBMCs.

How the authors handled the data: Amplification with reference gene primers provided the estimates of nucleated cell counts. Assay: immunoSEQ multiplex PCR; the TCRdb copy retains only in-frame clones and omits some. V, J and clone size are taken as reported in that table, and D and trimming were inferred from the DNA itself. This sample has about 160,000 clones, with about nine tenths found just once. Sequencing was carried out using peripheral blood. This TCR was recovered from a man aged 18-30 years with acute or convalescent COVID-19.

DNA of the CDR3: TGTGCCACCTCCTCTGGGGGGACAGCCTATGGCTACACCTTC. Translation gives CATSSGGTAYGYTF. This chain uses TRBV27 with TRBJ1-2; 7 bases line up with TRBD1. Losses at the gene ends were 10 bases for V and 4 bases for J; bases not matched to a gene: 12. CDR3 length: 14 residues. CDR1 is MNHEY and CDR2 is SMNVEV in the germline V gene (reference sequence).